This is a list of T cell receptor beta chains from one sample in a study of blood T cell repertoires in COVID-19. Libraries were prepared by immunoSEQ multiplex PCR; TCRdb keeps only in-frame clonotypes and omits some of them. The sample records about 180,000 clones, approximately 85% being singletons. The source material was PBMCs or T cells enriched from blood (not recorded which). The receptors come from a woman aged 18-29 years who had recovered from COVID-19. CDR3s include the opening cysteine and the closing phenylalanine or tryptophan. The D gene is left open where the match is weak. Clone size is stated in some rows and not others, as once, few, many or a class when expanded.

d_gene	v_gene	abundance	j_gene	CDR3aa	CDR3nt
TRBD1	TRBV30	NA	TRBJ2-2	CAWTHPGQGLELFF	TGTGCCTGGACACACCCGGGACAGGGGCTGGAGCTGTTTTTT
TRBD2	TRBV19	once	TRBJ2-5	CASSNLGLDVGETQYF	TGTGCCAGTAGCAACCTCGGACTAGACGTAGGAGAGACCCAGTACTTC
NA	TRBV19	NA	TRBJ2-4	CASSLQTEAAAKNIQYF	TGTGCCAGTAGTCTACAGACAGAGGCCGCAGCCAAAAACATTCAGTACTTC
NA	TRBV27	few	TRBJ2-6	CASSPATSSSGANVLTF	TGTGCCAGCAGCCCGGCAACTAGCAGCTCTGGGGCCAACGTCCTGACTTTC
TRBD1	TRBV5-1	NA	TRBJ2-7	CASSSGQGRSYEQYF	TGCGCCAGCAGTTCGGGACAGGGAAGGTCCTACGAGCAGTACTTC
NA	TRBV24-1	NA	TRBJ1-3	CATSDPGKTRDGSSGNTIYF	TGTGCCACCAGTGATCCTGGAAAAACCCGGGACGGGAGCTCTGGAAACACCATATATTTT
NA	TRBV28	NA	TRBJ1-2	CASSLFRGSGYTF	TGTGCCAGCAGTTTGTTCAGGGGCAGTGGCTACACCTTC
NA	TRBV7-2	few	TRBJ2-5	CASSLAGDQETQYF	TGTGCCAGCAGCTTAGCGGGAGATCAAGAGACCCAGTACTTC
NA	TRBV2	NA	TRBJ2-7	CASGGMGGYEQYF	TGTGCCAGCGGGGGAATGGGGGGCTACGAGCAGTACTTC
TRBD1	TRBV10-3	NA	TRBJ2-5	CAISDEGPGGVGKTQYF	TGTGCCATCAGTGACGAGGGTCCAGGGGGCGTAGGGAAGACCCAGTACTTC
NA	TRBV29-1	NA	TRBJ1-4	CSVGEGNEKLFF	TGCAGCGTTGGGGAGGGAAATGAAAAACTGTTTTTT
TRBD2	TRBV27	once	TRBJ2-2	CASSKLGTSGLTNTGELFF	TGTGCCAGCAGCAAACTCGGGACTAGCGGCTTAACGAACACCGGGGAGCTGTTTTTT
TRBD1	TRBV7-9	NA	TRBJ1-5	CASSSGTGGNQPQHF	TGTGCCAGCAGCTCCGGGACAGGGGGCAATCAGCCCCAGCATTTT
TRBD1	TRBV28	once	TRBJ1-2	CASSQAPGQGAYGYTF	TGTGCCAGCAGCCAGGCCCCGGGACAGGGGGCATATGGCTACACCTTC
NA	TRBV4-1	NA	TRBJ2-7	CASSHLLAGEQYF	TGCGCCAGCAGCCATTTACTAGCTGGCGAGCAGTACTTC
TRBD1	TRBV4-1	few	TRBJ1-1	CASSQDGGGGVNTEAFF	TGCGCCAGCAGCCAAGATGGAGGGGGCGGCGTGAACACTGAAGCTTTCTTT
NA	TRBV19	NA	TRBJ1-6	CASNSAGNSPLHF	TGTGCCAGTAACTCTGCGGGAAATTCACCCCTCCACTTT
TRBD1	TRBV9	once	TRBJ1-1	CASSADQGAATEAFF	TGTGCCAGCAGCGCGGACCAGGGGGCGGCAACTGAAGCTTTCTTT
NA	TRBV7-9	NA	TRBJ2-6	CASSTEVRGRGSGANVLTF	TGTGCCAGCAGCACCGAAGTTAGGGGGCGGGGCTCTGGGGCCAACGTCCTGACTTTC
TRBD2	TRBV6-1	NA	TRBJ2-1	CASSERGRDEQFF	TGTGCCAGCAGTGAACGGGGGAGGGATGAGCAGTTCTTC
TRBD1	TRBV5-1	NA	TRBJ1-1	CASSLGGTALNTEAFF	TGCGCCAGCAGCTTGGGAGGGACAGCTCTGAACACTGAAGCTTTCTTT
NA	TRBV7-8	NA	TRBJ1-1	CASSRPEVEAFF	TGTGCCAGCAGCCGACCAGAAGTTGAAGCTTTCTTT
TRBD2	TRBV5-1	NA	TRBJ2-7	CASKVAGAYEQYF	TGCGCCAGCAAGGTAGCGGGGGCCTACGAGCAGTACTTC
NA	TRBV5-1	NA	TRBJ2-7	CASSLVGGGSYEQYF	TGCGCCAGCAGCTTGGTAGGGGGAGGGTCTTACGAGCAGTACTTC
NA	TRBV11-2	NA	TRBJ1-3	CASSLFVPGAWSGNTIYF	TGTGCCAGCAGCTTGTTCGTTCCAGGCGCGTGGTCTGGAAACACCATATATTTT
NA	TRBV5-1	NA	TRBJ1-3	CASSLDPGQINTIYF	TGCGCCAGCAGCTTAGATCCCGGACAGATCAACACCATATATTTT
TRBD1	TRBV29-1	NA	TRBJ1-5	CSVRQGRHQPQHF	TGCAGCGTTAGACAGGGAAGACATCAGCCCCAGCATTTT
TRBD1	TRBV27	NA	TRBJ2-7	CASSFIQRTGAFYEQYF	TGTGCCAGCAGTTTTATCCAAAGGACAGGGGCTTTTTACGAGCAGTACTTC
TRBD2	TRBV2	once	TRBJ2-1	CASSEGGVGYNEQFF	TGTGCCAGCAGTGAGGGGGGGGTCGGCTACAATGAGCAGTTCTTC
TRBD2	TRBV5-5	once	TRBJ2-1	CASSFQFGLAGSISYNEQFF	TGTGCCAGCAGCTTCCAGTTCGGGCTAGCGGGATCGATCTCCTACAATGAGCAGTTCTTC
NA	TRBV12-3/TRBV12-4	NA	TRBJ1-4	CASQGLFGEKLFF	TGTGCCAGCCAGGGACTGTTTGGTGAAAAACTGTTTTTT
NA	TRBV25-1	once	TRBJ1-1	CATLGGGTEAFF	TGTGCCACCCTCGGGGGAGGGACTGAAGCTTTCTTT
TRBD2	TRBV28	NA	TRBJ2-1	CASSQSGGAYNEQFF	TGTGCCAGCAGCCAAAGCGGGGGGGCTTACAATGAGCAGTTCTTC
NA	TRBV19	NA	TRBJ2-6	CASSIDPISGANVLTF	TGTGCCAGTAGTATAGATCCTATCTCTGGGGCCAACGTCCTGACTTTC
TRBD1	TRBV7-9	NA	TRBJ1-5	CASSPDRDSNQPQHF	TGTGCCAGCAGCCCTGACAGGGATAGCAATCAGCCCCAGCATTTT
NA	TRBV5-1	NA	TRBJ2-1	CASSLGASYNEQFF	TGCGCCAGCAGCTTAGGAGCGTCCTACAATGAGCAGTTCTTC
TRBD2	TRBV9	many	TRBJ2-7	CASSGEASGMGYEQYF	TGTGCCAGCAGCGGAGAGGCTAGCGGGATGGGCTACGAGCAGTACTTC